These 17 T cell receptor beta chains were all obtained from the same sample, sequenced in a study of blood T cells in healthy people across ages. Primed by a sample-barcoded 5' primer and a J-beta primer mix, a second PCR proceeded for about 6 to 12 cycles. A single record per CDR3 protein comes from TCRdb applying MiXCR to the 5' RACE reads. The sample includes 600,000 to 800,000 distinct CDR3 sequences, around a fifth of them seen just once. Sequenced material: blood. The source of these receptors is a man aged 70-80 years in good health.

The chain links TRBV4-2 to TRBJ2-1; 12 bases line up with TRBD2. V shed 1 base, J shed 4 bases, and the junction held 2 bases outside the gene matches. CDR1 is LGHNA, CDR2 YNFKEQ, per germline. The CDR3 is 16 residues long. The CDR3 DNA reads TGTGCCAGCAGCCAAGTGACTAGCGGGAGATACAATGAGCAGTTCTTC. It is translated as CASSQVTSGRYNEQFF.

This chain joins TRBV20-1 and TRBJ1-4, with a tentative D call TRBD1 (5 bases). The CDR3 has 14 amino acids. Trimming took 6 bases from V and 1 from J, leaving 12 bases between them. Germline V CDR1 and CDR2: DFQATT, SNEGSKA (reference sequence). In nucleotides, the CDR3 is TGCAGTGCCCGCCCAACAGGAACTAATGAAAAACTGTTTTTT. Translating it yields CSARPTGTNEKLFF.

The V call is TRBV20-1, the J call TRBJ2-5, with TRBD2 matching 10 bases. The DNA end is a closer match to TRBJ2-1, so the J assignment may be wrong. The CDR3 sequence is 14 residues long. Germline-derived CDR1 and CDR2 are DFQATT and SNEGSKA (reference sequence). In nucleotides, the CDR3 is TGCAGTGCCCTGGGGACTAGCGTCGACAATGAGCAGTTCTTC. This translates into CSALGTSVDNEQFF.

This rearrangement joins TRBV5-1 to TRBJ2-3; 7 bases line up with TRBD2. The CDR3 runs to 16 residues. CDR1 SGHRS and CDR2 YFSETQ come from the germline V gene. J gave up 4 bases and V 6 bases, and 14 bases lay outside the gene matches. This chain's CDR3 is CASTEGREFASDTQYF. In DNA form, the CDR3 reads TGCGCCAGCACCGAGGGGCGGGAGTTCGCTTCAGATACGCAGTATTTT.

This clonotype was detected only a few times. This chain links TRBV20-1 with TRBJ2-1, with 7 bases identical to TRBD2. Germline V gene lookup returns CDR1 DFQATT and CDR2 SNEGSKA (reference sequence). Losses at the gene ends were 0 bases for V and 8 bases for J; bases not matched to a gene: 10. The CDR3 is 15 residues long. The CDR3 DNA reads as TGCAGTGCTAGAGAACCGGGCCGTCGGGGGGATGAGCAGTTCTTC. This sequence encodes CSAREPGRRGDEQFF.

The table lists this clonotype with a few counts. V and J are TRBV7-9 and TRBJ1-1, with 8 bases identical to TRBD1. The CDR3 is made up of 14 amino acids. Germline loops: CDR1 SEHNR, CDR2 FQNEAQ (reference sequence). J was trimmed by 13 bases and V by 6 bases; bases with no gene match: 16. CDR3 bases: TGTGCCAGCAGTCCCCAGGGACGGGTTGACAGGGGTTTCTTT. This gives the protein CASSPQGRVDRGFF.

The chain is built from TRBV12-3 or TRBV12-4 and TRBJ2-6; D is undetermined. The CDR3 spans 15 residues. V was pared by 5 bases and J by 0 bases, with 8 bases between. The CDR3 is CASSVESSGANVLTF. The CDR3 nucleotides are TGTGCCAGCAGTGTCGAAAGCTCTGGGGCCAACGTCCTGACTTTC.

Comment on this clonotype: This could be a read error, since a much larger clone is one nucleotide away. V and J are TRBV12-3 or TRBV12-4 and TRBJ2-3; D might be TRBD2 (5 bases). V lost 6 bases to trimming and J lost 2 bases, with 6 bases between them. The CDR3 totals 12 residues. The CDR3 DNA reads as TGTGCCAGCAGCGGGAACACAGATACGCAGTATTTT. The encoded protein is CASSGNTDTQYF.

This clonotype was seen once. This chain joins TRBV20-1 and TRBJ2-5; D is unclear. TRBJ2-1 matches the DNA end more closely, so the J call is doubtful. Germline CDR1 and CDR2: DFQATT and SNEGSKA (reference sequence). This CDR3 spans 13 amino acids. The CDR3 is CSARDLSSDEQFF. The CDR3, as DNA: TGCAGTGCTAGAGATCTTAGCAGCGATGAGCAGTTCTTC.

This sequence joins TRBV7-2 and TRBJ2-3, with 7 bases fitting TRBD1. The J segment lost 3 bases and the V segment lost 5 bases, leaving 8 bases of the junction unmatched. The CDR3 runs to 15 residues. Germline CDR1 SGHTA, CDR2 FQGNSA. Here the CDR3 reads CASSPRGRVTDTQYF. The DNA for the CDR3 is TGTGCCAGCAGCCCCAGGGGGAGAGTGACAGATACGCAGTATTTT.

The V call is TRBV20-1, the J call TRBJ2-7; 12 positions agree with TRBD2. Per germline, CDR1 DFQATT and CDR2 SNEGSKA (reference sequence). J was trimmed by 0 bases and V by 5 bases; bases with no gene match: 14. The CDR3 loop spans 18 amino acids. CDR3 sequence: CSAPVGTSGYSSSYEQYF. CDR3 DNA: TGCAGTGCTCCCGTCGGGACTAGCGGGTATAGCAGCTCCTACGAGCAGTACTTC.

V is TRBV27 and J is TRBJ2-1; no definite D call. V lost 6 bases, J lost 0 bases, and 6 bases lay in between. Per germline, CDR1 MNHEY and CDR2 SMNVEV (reference sequence). The CDR3 runs to 13 residues. The chain's CDR3 is CASRALSYNEQFF. The CDR3 DNA is TGTGCCAGCAGGGCCCTCTCCTACAATGAGCAGTTCTTC.

There are a few counts of this clonotype. The chain has TRBV12-1 and TRBJ2-7; the table's D call, TRBD1, has no DNA check behind it. TRBV12-1 is a known pseudogene. The CDR3 spans 15 residues. CDR3 sequence: CASSFAGGQGYERYF. The CDR3 nucleotides read TGTGCCAGCAGCTTTGCTGGGGGACAGGGCTACGAGCGGTACTTC.

This clonotype was detected a few times. V gene TRBV4-3 combines with J gene TRBJ2-2; tentative D call: TRBD1 (5 bases). The germline V and J ends were trimmed by 0 bases and 3 bases, with 11 bases remaining between them. CDR1 is LGHNA and CDR2 is YSLEER in the germline V gene. The CDR3 totals 16 residues. The CDR3 DNA sequence: TGCGCCAGCAGCCAAGAAGGGGCCTCCCACACCGGGGAGCTGTTTTTT. This translates into CASSQEGASHTGELFF.

The CDR3 reads CASSSAPGQLYEQYF. The CDR3 nucleotides read TGTGCCAGCAGCTCCGCCCCGGGACAGCTATACGAGCAGTACTTC. This sequence joins TRBV5-6 and TRBJ2-7; TRBD1 agrees at 7 bases. Germline V lookup: CDR1 SGHDT, CDR2 YYEEEE. The trim removed 3 bases at V and 4 bases at J, leaving 10 bases unmatched. This CDR3 spans 15 amino acids.

The table lists this clonotype with a few counts. The gene calls are TRBV25-1 and TRBJ2-5; TRBD1 aligns across 8 bases. The CDR3 contains 14 residues. CDR1 is MGHDK, CDR2 SYGVNS, per germline. J lost 5 bases, V lost 2 bases, and 4 bases had no gene match. Here the CDR3 reads CASSEPGGLETQYF. CDR3 nucleotide sequence: TGTGCCAGCAGTGAACCAGGGGGCCTGGAGACCCAGTACTTC.

The genes are TRBV6-5 and TRBJ2-2; maybe TRBD1 (6 bases). V gave up 1 base and J gave up 2 bases, with 11 bases separating them. From germline, CDR1 is MNHEY and CDR2 SVGAGI. This CDR3 has 16 amino acids. The CDR3 protein is CASSYLGRGNTGELFF. The DNA of the CDR3 is TGTGCCAGCAGTTACTTGGGCAGGGGAAACACCGGGGAGCTGTTTTTT.